The source of this T cell receptor (beta chain) is a study of OX40 agonist ivuxolimab in advanced cancers. General study findings and limits: The antigens recognized by the expanded peripheral T cells, that is their antigen specificity, were not determined.

Some clones are missing from TCRdb's copy, which holds only in-frame ones; the method was immunoSEQ multiplex PCR. In the table there are over 35,000 clones, 85% to 90% of which are singletons. V lost 5 bases, J lost 6 bases, and 26 bases lay in between. The CDR3 loop spans 18 amino acids. Germline V gene data show CDR1 as SGHAT and CDR2 as FQNNGV. Concerning this clone itself: Its specificity is unknown.

This specimen consisted of CD4+ or CD8+ T cells sorted from blood, obtained in a trial of the OX40 agonist ivuxolimab. The rearrangement links TRBV11-2 to TRBJ1-5; a possible D gene is TRBD1 (6 bases). The receptor was isolated from an adult with an advanced solid tumor such as melanoma, head and neck, liver or kidney cancer. CDR3 sequence: CASSTAHLWTARGQPQHF. In DNA, the CDR3 is TGTGCCAGCAGCACCGCCCACCTTTGGACAGCCCGAGGTCAGCCCCAGCATTTT.